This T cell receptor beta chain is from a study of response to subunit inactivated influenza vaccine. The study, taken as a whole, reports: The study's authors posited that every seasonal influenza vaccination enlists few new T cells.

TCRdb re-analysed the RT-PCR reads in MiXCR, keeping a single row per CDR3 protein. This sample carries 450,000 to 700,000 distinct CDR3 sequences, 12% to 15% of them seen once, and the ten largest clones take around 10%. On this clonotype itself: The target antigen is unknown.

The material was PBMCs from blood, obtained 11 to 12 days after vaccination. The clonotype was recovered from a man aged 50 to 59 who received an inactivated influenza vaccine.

CDR3 sequence reads: CSARGQLSSYEQYF. As DNA, the CDR3 is TGCAGTGCTAGAGGACAGCTGAGCTCCTACGAGCAGTACTTC. The V gene is TRBV20-1, the J gene TRBJ2-7; D perhaps matches TRBD1 (5 bases). This CDR3 has 14 residues. CDR1 DFQATT and CDR2 SNEGSKA come from the germline V gene (reference sequence). V was clipped by 1 base and J by 0 bases, with 10 bases between them.